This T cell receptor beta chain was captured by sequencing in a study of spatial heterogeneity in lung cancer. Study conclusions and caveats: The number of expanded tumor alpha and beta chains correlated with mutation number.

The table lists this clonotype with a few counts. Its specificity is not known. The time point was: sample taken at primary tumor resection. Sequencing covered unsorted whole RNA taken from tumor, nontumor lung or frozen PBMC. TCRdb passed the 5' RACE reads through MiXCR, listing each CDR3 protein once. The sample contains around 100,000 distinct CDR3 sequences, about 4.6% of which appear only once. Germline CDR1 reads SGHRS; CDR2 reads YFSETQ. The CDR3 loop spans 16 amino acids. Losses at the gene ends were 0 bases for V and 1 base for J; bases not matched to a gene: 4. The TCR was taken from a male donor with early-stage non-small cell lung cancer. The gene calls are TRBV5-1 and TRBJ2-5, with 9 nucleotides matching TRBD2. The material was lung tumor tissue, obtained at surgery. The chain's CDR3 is CASSLAAGGPQETQYF. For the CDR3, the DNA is TGCGCCAGCAGCTTGGCAGCGGGAGGCCCCCAAGAGACCCAGTACTTC.